The sequence of this T cell receptor (beta chain) was determined in a study of technical replicates of blood from a few donors. Generated by immunoSEQ multiplex PCR, the TCRdb table keeps only in-frame clones and is missing some. The sample lists approximately 79,000 clones, around nine tenths seen once, with about 0.4% in the top ten. The germline V gene has CDR1 ENHRY and CDR2 SYGVKD. The germline V and J ends were trimmed by 3 bases and 8 bases, with 11 bases remaining between them. The CDR3 runs 13 residues. Material for sequencing was T cells isolated from PBMCs. The chain links TRBV10-3 to TRBJ1-3; possible D gene TRBD1, 5 bases. The origin of this receptor is a human donor in good health. The CDR3 DNA follows: TGTGCCATCAGTGACAGGGTGGCCGACACCATATATTTT. Its translation: CAISDRVADTIYF.